This note documents a single T cell receptor (beta chain) sequence. The data originate from a study of T cells in localized non-small cell lung cancer. TCRdb's copy holds only in-frame clones and misses some; the assay was immunoSEQ multiplex PCR. The sample holds fewer than 12,000 clones, approximately 50% seen once. The germline gives CDR1 MDHEN, CDR2 SYDVKM. This CDR3 comprises 15 residues. The V and J ends lost 5 bases and 0 bases respectively, with 10 bases between them. This specimen consisted of lymph node tissue, obtained before any cancer treatment. This chain joins TRBV28 and TRBJ1-4; D is unclear. This clonotype was sampled from a woman aged 40 to 75 with stage II squamous cell lung carcinoma. The CDR3 DNA follows: TGTGCCAGCAGTGCCCCGGGAGCAACTAATGAAAAACTGTTTTTT. Translated: CASSAPGATNEKLFF.